These T cell receptor beta chains were read from a single sample in a study of blood T cell repertoires in COVID-19. Generated by immunoSEQ multiplex PCR, the TCRdb table keeps only in-frame clones and is missing some. The sample lists 4,000 or so clones; around 93% were seen once. The sequenced material came from peripheral blood. These receptors were collected from a man aged 45-65 years with active COVID-19. Each CDR3 is given with its conserved first and last residue. The D gene is left open where the match is weak. Not every row has a clone size; where given, it reads once, few, many or a size class.

abundance: .
d_gene: TRBD2
v_gene: TRBV4-3
j_gene: TRBJ2-1
CDR3nt: TGCGCCAGCAGCCAAGATAAACTAGCGGGAGGGAATGAGCAGTTCTTC
CDR3aa: CASSQDKLAGGNEQFF

abundance: once
d_gene: .
v_gene: TRBV9
j_gene: TRBJ2-1
CDR3nt: TGTGCCAGCAGCGTAGATCTCCTTTACAATGAGCAGTTCTTC
CDR3aa: CASSVDLLYNEQFF

abundance: once
d_gene: .
v_gene: TRBV28
j_gene: TRBJ1-6
CDR3nt: TGTGCCAGCAGTTTACCACACCTTCTAGGTTCACCCCTCCACTTT
CDR3aa: CASSLPHLLGSPLHF

abundance: .
d_gene: .
v_gene: TRBV10-1
j_gene: TRBJ2-1
CDR3nt: TGCGCCAGCAGTGAGTCAATCCCGTGGCGGCCTTATATCTACAATGAGCAGTTCTTC
CDR3aa: CASSESIPWRPYIYNEQFF

abundance: .
d_gene: .
v_gene: TRBV27
j_gene: TRBJ1-1
CDR3nt: TGTGCCAGCAGTTTATCGGGGGGGCGCGGAGCTTTCTTT
CDR3aa: CASSLSGGRGAFF

abundance: .
d_gene: TRBD1
v_gene: TRBV19
j_gene: TRBJ2-7
CDR3nt: TGTGCCAGTAGTACGACAGGGGGCACTTTGGGTGAGCAGTACTTC
CDR3aa: CASSTTGGTLGEQYF

abundance: once
d_gene: .
v_gene: TRBV29-1
j_gene: TRBJ2-1
CDR3nt: TGCAGCGCTCAGCTCCGGGACTCACTCAATGAGCAGTTCTTC
CDR3aa: CSAQLRDSLNEQFF

abundance: .
d_gene: TRBD2
v_gene: TRBV7-9
j_gene: TRBJ2-7
CDR3nt: TGTGCCAGCAGCTTGCGGGAGTACGAGCAGTACTTC
CDR3aa: CASSLREYEQYF

abundance: once
d_gene: .
v_gene: TRBV28
j_gene: TRBJ1-5
CDR3nt: TGTGCCAGCAGTTTGGTCGCAGACAATCAGCCCCAGCATTTT
CDR3aa: CASSLVADNQPQHF

abundance: .
d_gene: TRBD2
v_gene: TRBV6-2/TRBV6-3
j_gene: TRBJ2-3
CDR3nt: TGTGCCAGCAGTTACTCCCTAGCGGGAGGGACAGATACGCAGTATTTT
CDR3aa: CASSYSLAGGTDTQYF

abundance: few
d_gene: TRBD1
v_gene: TRBV28
j_gene: TRBJ1-2
CDR3nt: TGTGCCAGCAGTAGACTACAGGGGAACGGCTACACCTTC
CDR3aa: CASSRLQGNGYTF

abundance: .
d_gene: TRBD2
v_gene: TRBV14
j_gene: TRBJ2-3
CDR3nt: TGTGCCAGCAGCCAAGGAGGAACTAGCGTTGAGACCACAGATACGCAGTATTTT
CDR3aa: CASSQGGTSVETTDTQYF

abundance: .
d_gene: .
v_gene: TRBV28
j_gene: TRBJ1-3
CDR3nt: TGTGCCAGCAGTTCGCCAGACAGGCGGAACACCATATATTTT
CDR3aa: CASSSPDRRNTIYF

abundance: .
d_gene: TRBD2
v_gene: TRBV5-1
j_gene: TRBJ2-3
CDR3nt: TGCGCCAGCAGAAATGGACTAGCGGGAGGTCTCGATACGCAGTATTTT
CDR3aa: CASRNGLAGGLDTQYF

abundance: .
d_gene: .
v_gene: TRBV11-2
j_gene: TRBJ2-2
CDR3nt: TGTGCCAGCAGCTCAACTAGCACTAGGTTTGGCGGGGAGCTGTTTTTT
CDR3aa: CASSSTSTRFGGELFF

abundance: .
d_gene: .
v_gene: TRBV25-1
j_gene: TRBJ2-7
CDR3nt: TGTGCCAGCAGTGACACGAGCACGGGATCCTACGAGCAGTACTTC
CDR3aa: CASSDTSTGSYEQYF

abundance: .
d_gene: TRBD2
v_gene: TRBV6-5
j_gene: TRBJ2-7
CDR3nt: TGTGCCAGCAGTTGGGGTAGACTAGCGGACTCCTACGAGCAGTACTTC
CDR3aa: CASSWGRLADSYEQYF

abundance: .
d_gene: .
v_gene: TRBV5-4
j_gene: TRBJ2-5
CDR3nt: TGTGCCAGCAGCTCCCCGCCCGGTTTATGGGAGACCCAGTACTTC
CDR3aa: CASSSPPGLWETQYF

abundance: .
d_gene: .
v_gene: TRBV9
j_gene: TRBJ1-3
CDR3nt: TGTGCCAGCAGCCCCACAGGGCAGGCTGGAAACACCATATATTTT
CDR3aa: CASSPTGQAGNTIYF

abundance: few
d_gene: TRBD2
v_gene: TRBV10-3
j_gene: TRBJ2-1
CDR3nt: TGTGCCATCAGTGAGTCGATGGCTAGCGGGGATTACAATGAGCAGTTCTTC
CDR3aa: CAISESMASGDYNEQFF